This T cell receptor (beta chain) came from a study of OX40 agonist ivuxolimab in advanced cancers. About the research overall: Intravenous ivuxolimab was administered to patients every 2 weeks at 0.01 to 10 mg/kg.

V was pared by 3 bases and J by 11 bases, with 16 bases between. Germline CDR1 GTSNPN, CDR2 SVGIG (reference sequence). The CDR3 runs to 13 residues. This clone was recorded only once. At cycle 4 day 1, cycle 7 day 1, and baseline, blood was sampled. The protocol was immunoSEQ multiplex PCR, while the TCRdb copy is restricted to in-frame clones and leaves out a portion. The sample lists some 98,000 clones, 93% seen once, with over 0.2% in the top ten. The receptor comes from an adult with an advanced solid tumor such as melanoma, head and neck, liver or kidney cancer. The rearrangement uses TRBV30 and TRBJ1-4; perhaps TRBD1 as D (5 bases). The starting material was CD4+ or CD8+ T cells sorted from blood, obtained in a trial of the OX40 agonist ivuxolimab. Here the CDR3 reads CAWSVVRGNKLFF. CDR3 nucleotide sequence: TGTGCCTGGAGCGTTGTAAGGGGTAATAAACTGTTTTTT. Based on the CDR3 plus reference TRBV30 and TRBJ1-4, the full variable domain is SQTIHQWPATLVQPVGSPLSLECTVEGTSNPNLYWYRQAAGRGLQLLFYSVGIGQISSEVPQNLSASRPQDRQFILSSKKLLLSDSGFYLCAWSVVRGNKLFFGSGTQLSVL.